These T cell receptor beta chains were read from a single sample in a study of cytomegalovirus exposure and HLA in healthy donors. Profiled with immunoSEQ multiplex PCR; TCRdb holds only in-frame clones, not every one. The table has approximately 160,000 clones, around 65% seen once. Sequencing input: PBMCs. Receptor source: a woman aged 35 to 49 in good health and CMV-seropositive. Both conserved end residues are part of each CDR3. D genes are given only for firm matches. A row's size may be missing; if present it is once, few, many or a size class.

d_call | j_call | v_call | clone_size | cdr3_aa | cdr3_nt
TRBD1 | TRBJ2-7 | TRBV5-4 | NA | CASRAGTASYEQYF | TGTGCCAGCAGAGCCGGGACAGCTTCCTACGAGCAGTACTTC
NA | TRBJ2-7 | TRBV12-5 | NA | CASGLAPGKGHEQYF | TGTGCTAGTGGTTTGGCCCCGGGAAAGGGCCACGAGCAGTACTTC
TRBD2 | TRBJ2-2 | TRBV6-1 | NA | CASSEVLAGGHLIVELFF | TGTGCCAGCAGTGAAGTCCTAGCGGGAGGCCACTTAATTGTGGAGCTGTTTTTT
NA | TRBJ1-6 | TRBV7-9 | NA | CASSAAQGTHNSPLHF | TGTGCCAGCAGCGCCGCCCAGGGAACGCATAATTCACCCCTCCACTTT
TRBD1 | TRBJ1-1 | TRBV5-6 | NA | CASSLYRGGAFF | TGTGCCAGCAGCCTGTACAGGGGTGGAGCTTTCTTT
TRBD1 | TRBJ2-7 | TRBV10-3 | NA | CAISESGQAFEQYF | TGTGCCATCAGTGAGTCCGGACAGGCCTTCGAGCAGTACTTC
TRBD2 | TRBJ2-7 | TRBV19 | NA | CASRRSGTSGRAYEQYF | TGTGCCAGTAGACGTTCCGGGACTAGCGGGAGGGCCTACGAGCAGTACTTC
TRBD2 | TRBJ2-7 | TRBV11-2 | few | CASSLSAGTSDEQYF | TGTGCCAGCAGCTTATCAGCAGGGACTAGTGACGAGCAGTACTTC
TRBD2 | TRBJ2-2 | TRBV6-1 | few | CASRTSGDTGELFF | TGTGCCAGCAGAACTAGCGGGGACACCGGGGAGCTGTTTTTT
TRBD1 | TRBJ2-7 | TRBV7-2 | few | CASSLSGTGLWREQYF | TGTGCCAGCAGCTTGTCCGGGACAGGGCTCTGGAGGGAGCAGTACTTC
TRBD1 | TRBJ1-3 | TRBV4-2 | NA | CASSPDRGSGNTIYF | TGTGCCAGCAGCCCAGACAGGGGGTCTGGAAACACCATATATTTT
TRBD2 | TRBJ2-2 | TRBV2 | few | CASSPGTSGDTGELFF | TGTGCCAGCAGTCCTGGGACTAGCGGAGACACCGGGGAGCTGTTTTTT
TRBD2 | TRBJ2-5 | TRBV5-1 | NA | CASSLGLAGGDQETQYF | TGCGCCAGCAGCTTGGGGCTAGCGGGGGGAGATCAAGAGACCCAGTACTTC
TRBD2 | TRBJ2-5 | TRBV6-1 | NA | CASRAGGLWETQYF | TGTGCCAGCAGGGCGGGGGGGCTGTGGGAGACCCAGTACTTC
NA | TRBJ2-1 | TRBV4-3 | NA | CASSQGLSPNNEQFF | TGCGCCAGCAGCCAAGGGCTTAGCCCAAACAATGAGCAGTTCTTC
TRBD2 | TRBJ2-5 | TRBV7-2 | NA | CASSLQLAGAQETQYF | TGTGCCAGCAGCTTGCAACTAGCGGGGGCGCAAGAGACCCAGTACTTC
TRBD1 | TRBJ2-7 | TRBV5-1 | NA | CASRLPGGSYEQYF | TGCGCCAGCAGACTTCCAGGGGGCTCATACGAGCAGTACTTC
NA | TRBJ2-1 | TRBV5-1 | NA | CASMTDIEQFF | TGCGCCAGTATGACAGATATTGAGCAGTTCTTC
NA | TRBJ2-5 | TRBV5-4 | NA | CASSPGRQETQYF | TGTGCCAGCAGCCCCGGTCGGCAAGAGACCCAGTACTTC
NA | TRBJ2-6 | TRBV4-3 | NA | CASSQEGRAGANVLTF | TGCGCCAGCAGCCAAGAAGGCCGGGCTGGGGCCAACGTCCTGACTTTC
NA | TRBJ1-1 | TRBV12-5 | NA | CASGLVPQGGRITEAFF | TGTGCTAGTGGTTTGGTACCGCAGGGAGGTAGGATTACTGAAGCTTTCTTT
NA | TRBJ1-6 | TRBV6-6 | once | CASSTTGIGNSPLHF | TGTGCCAGCAGTACCACAGGGATCGGTAATTCACCCCTCCACTTT
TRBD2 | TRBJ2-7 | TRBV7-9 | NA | CASSSARLAEPNEQYF | TGTGCCAGCAGCTCGGCAAGACTAGCGGAGCCTAACGAGCAGTACTTC
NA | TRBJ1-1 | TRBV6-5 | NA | CASSYSGAMNTEAFF | TGTGCCAGCAGTTACTCAGGGGCAATGAACACTGAAGCTTTCTTT
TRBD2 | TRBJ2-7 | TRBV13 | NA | CASSRERDYEQYF | TGTGCCAGCAGCAGGGAGCGGGACTACGAGCAGTACTTC
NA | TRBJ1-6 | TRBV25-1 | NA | CASSAWQGPPSLHF | TGTGCCAGCAGTGCTTGGCAGGGGCCTCCCTCCCTCCACTTT
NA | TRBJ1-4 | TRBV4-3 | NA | CASSQVLSGYEKLFF | TGCGCCAGCAGCCAAGTACTATCTGGGTATGAAAAACTGTTTTTT
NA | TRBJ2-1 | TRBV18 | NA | CASSPLNEQFF | TGTGCCAGCTCACCTCTGAATGAGCAGTTCTTC
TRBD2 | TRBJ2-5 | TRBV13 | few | CASSLERDEETQYF | TGTGCCAGCAGCTTAGAGCGGGACGAAGAGACCCAGTACTTC
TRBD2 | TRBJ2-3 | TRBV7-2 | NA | CASSLLAGVTDTQYF | TGTGCCAGCAGCTTACTAGCGGGGGTCACAGATACGCAGTATTTT
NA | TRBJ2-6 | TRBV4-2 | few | CASSQMVQGSGANVLTF | TGTGCCAGCAGCCAGATGGTCCAGGGGTCTGGGGCCAACGTCCTGACTTTC
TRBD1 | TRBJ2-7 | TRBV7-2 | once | CASSRTGASYEQYF | TGTGCCAGCAGCCGGACAGGGGCCTCCTACGAGCAGTACTTC
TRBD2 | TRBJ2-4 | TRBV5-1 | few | CASSSGLAGDVIQYF | TGCGCCAGCAGCTCTGGACTAGCGGGAGACGTCATTCAGTACTTC
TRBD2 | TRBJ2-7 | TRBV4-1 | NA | CASRTSRGGSYEQYF | TGCGCCAGCCGAACCAGCCGGGGGGGCTCCTACGAGCAGTACTTC
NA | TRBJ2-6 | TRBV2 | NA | CASKPVVTNVLTF | TGTGCCAGCAAGCCCGTGGTGACCAACGTCCTGACTTTC
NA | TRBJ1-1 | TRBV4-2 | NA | CASSQDRWNTEAFF | TGTGCCAGCAGCCAAGATAGATGGAACACTGAAGCTTTCTTT
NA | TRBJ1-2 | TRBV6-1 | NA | CASRSPLRGPGYTF | TGTGCCAGCCGGTCGCCTCTCAGGGGCCCTGGCTACACCTTC
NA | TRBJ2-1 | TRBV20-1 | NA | CSAETKNEQFF | TGCAGTGCCGAGACTAAAAATGAGCAGTTCTTC
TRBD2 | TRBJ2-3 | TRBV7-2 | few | CASSLGLAPTDTQYF | TGTGCCAGCAGCTTAGGACTAGCGCCCACAGATACGCAGTATTTT
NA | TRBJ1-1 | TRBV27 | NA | CASSFSGNTEAFF | TGTGCCAGCAGTTTCTCAGGGAACACTGAAGCTTTCTTT
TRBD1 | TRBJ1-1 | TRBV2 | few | CASRYRDRTNTEAFF | TGTGCCAGCAGGTACCGGGACAGAACCAACACTGAAGCTTTCTTT
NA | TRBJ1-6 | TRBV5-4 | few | CASGTGPNSPLHF | TGTGCCAGCGGCACAGGTCCTAATTCACCCCTCCACTTT
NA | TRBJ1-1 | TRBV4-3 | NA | CASSQDGTPRGAFF | TGCGCCAGCAGCCAAGATGGTACACCTCGGGGAGCTTTCTTT
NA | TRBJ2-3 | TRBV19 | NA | CASSIGGSAGDTQYF | TGTGCCAGTAGTATAGGCGGGTCCGCAGGAGATACGCAGTATTTT
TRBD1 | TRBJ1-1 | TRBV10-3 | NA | CASSTTGDTEAFF | TGTGCCTCGTCAACGACAGGGGACACTGAAGCTTTCTTT
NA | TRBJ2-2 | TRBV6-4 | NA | CASSMNQATGELFF | TGTGCCAGCAGTATGAACCAAGCGACCGGGGAGCTGTTTTTT
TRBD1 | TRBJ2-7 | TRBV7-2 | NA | CASKPRDSFREQYF | TGTGCCAGCAAGCCCCGGGACAGCTTTCGAGAGCAGTACTTC
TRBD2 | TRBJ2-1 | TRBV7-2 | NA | CASSLVLAGGPRYNEQFF | TGTGCCAGCAGCTTAGTGCTAGCGGGAGGGCCCCGATACAATGAGCAGTTCTTC
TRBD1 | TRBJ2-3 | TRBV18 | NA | CASSDDRGLQSTDTQYF | TGTGCCAGCTCCGACGACAGGGGATTACAGAGCACAGATACGCAGTATTTT
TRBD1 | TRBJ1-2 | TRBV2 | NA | CASSIDRGWYGYTF | TGTGCCAGCAGCATCGACAGGGGCTGGTATGGCTACACCTTC
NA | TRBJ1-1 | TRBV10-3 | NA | CAISATGLNTEAFF | TGTGCCATCAGTGCAACAGGCTTGAACACTGAAGCTTTCTTT
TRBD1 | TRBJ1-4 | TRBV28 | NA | CASRTGGVSEKLFF | TGTGCCAGCAGAACAGGGGGAGTGAGTGAAAAACTGTTTTTT
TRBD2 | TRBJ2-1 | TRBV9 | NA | CARGLAGNQRRNEQFF | TGTGCCAGAGGACTAGCGGGGAACCAACGGCGCAATGAGCAGTTCTTC
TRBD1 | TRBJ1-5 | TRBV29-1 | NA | CSARGQGWDQPQHF | TGCAGCGCTAGAGGACAGGGGTGGGATCAGCCCCAGCATTTT
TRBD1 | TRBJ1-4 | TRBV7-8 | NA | CASSHPTGVRGELFF | TGTGCCAGCAGCCACCCGACAGGGGTCCGTGGGGAACTGTTTTTT
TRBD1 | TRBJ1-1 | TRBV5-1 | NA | CASSSSGGRDTEAFF | TGCGCCAGCAGCTCCTCAGGGGGCCGGGACACTGAAGCTTTCTTT
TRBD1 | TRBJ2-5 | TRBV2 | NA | CASSEITGGGEGTQYF | TGTGCCAGCAGTGAGATTACAGGGGGCGGCGAAGGGACCCAGTACTTC
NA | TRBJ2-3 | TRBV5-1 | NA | CASSTSGFGADTQYF | TGCGCCAGCAGCACAAGCGGGTTTGGGGCAGATACGCAGTATTTT
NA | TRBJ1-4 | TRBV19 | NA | CASSIRSGQGKLFF | TGTGCCAGTAGTATTCGGTCGGGACAAGGAAAACTGTTTTTT
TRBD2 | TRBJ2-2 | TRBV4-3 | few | CASSQEGGLAGDKDTGELFF | TGCGCCAGCAGCCAAGAAGGCGGACTAGCGGGAGATAAGGACACCGGGGAGCTGTTTTTT